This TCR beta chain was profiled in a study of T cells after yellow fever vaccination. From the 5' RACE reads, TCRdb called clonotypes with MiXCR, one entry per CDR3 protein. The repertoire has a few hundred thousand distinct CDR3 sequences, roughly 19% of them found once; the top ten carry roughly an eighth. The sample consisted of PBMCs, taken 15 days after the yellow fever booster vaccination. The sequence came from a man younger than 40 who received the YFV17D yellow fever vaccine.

The CDR3, as DNA: TGTGCCAGCAGCTTAGGAGCGGGGCTCTACAATGAGCAGTTCTTC. This translates into CASSLGAGLYNEQFF. The rearrangement uses TRBV7-2 and TRBJ2-1, with 7 positions matching TRBD2. Germline trimming cut 1 base from V and 3 bases from J; bases unmatched to any gene: 3. Germline loops: CDR1 SGHTA, CDR2 FQGNSA. The CDR3 sequence is 15 residues long.